Each of the 18 T cell receptor beta chains below was sequenced from the same sample in a study of cytomegalovirus exposure and HLA in healthy donors. In the PCR, 60 Vbeta and 13 Jbeta primers were used. Produced via immunoSEQ multiplex PCR; TCRdb's table is partial and in-frame only. The data contain about 110,000 clones, approximately 74% of them singletons. The material sequenced was PBMCs. The source of these receptors is a woman in her 40s in good health and CMV-seropositive.

Only a few counts were recorded for this clone. This sequence joins TRBV7-9 and TRBJ2-3, with TRBD1 matching over 12 bases. The V gene end was trimmed by 2 bases and the J gene end by 5 bases; junction bases not matched to a gene: 8. The CDR3 is 17 amino acids. Germline-derived CDR1 and CDR2 are SEHNR and FQNEAQ (reference sequence). CDR3 nucleotide sequence: TGTGCCAGCAGCTTACCGGGACAGGGGGCAGGTGGAGATACGCAGTATTTT. This encodes CASSLPGQGAGGDTQYF.

In its sample, this clone was seen once. The chain has TRBV29-1 and TRBJ1-2, with a possible D match to TRBD1 (6 bases). Germline V gene lookup returns CDR1 SQVTM and CDR2 ANQGSEA. There are 14 residues in the CDR3. V was clipped by 0 bases and J by 1 base, with 9 bases between them. CDR3 DNA: TGCAGCGTTGAAGACCGGGACAATAACTATGGCTACACCTTC. It yields the protein CSVEDRDNNYGYTF.

The sample holds a few counts of this clone. J is TRBJ2-2 and V is TRBV6-5, with D perhaps TRBD2 (6 bases). Germline V gives CDR1 MNHEY, CDR2 SVGAGI. The CDR3 contains 15 residues. With 7 bases removed from V and 4 bases from J, the gap between germline ends came to 16 bases. The CDR3: CASTRSGVPTGELFF. As DNA, the CDR3 is TGTGCCAGCACACGGTCGGGGGTTCCCACCGGGGAGCTGTTTTTT.

The chain has TRBV7-9 and TRBJ2-5; 8 bases align to TRBD1. The CDR3 contains 15 residues. Germline lookup yields CDR1 SEHNR and CDR2 FQNEAQ (reference sequence). V gave up 1 base and J gave up 5 bases; unmatched junction bases: 6. CDR3 loop: CASSLGSGGTETQYF. The CDR3, as DNA: TGTGCCAGCAGCTTAGGTTCAGGGGGCACGGAGACCCAGTACTTC.

This clone is labeled as large. This chain uses TRBV6-1 with TRBJ1-2; 8 bases match TRBD1. The CDR3 length is 15 residues. Germline V lookup: CDR1 MNHNS, CDR2 SASEGT. J gave up 6 bases and V 1 base, and 7 bases lay outside the gene matches. The chain's CDR3 is CASSEGSSGGHGYTF. The CDR3 DNA reads as TGTGCCAGCAGTGAAGGATCGTCAGGGGGCCATGGCTACACCTTC.

This clone has just a few counts. The chain links TRBV6-1 to TRBJ1-2, with 9 nucleotides matching TRBD1. Germline-derived CDR1 and CDR2 are MNHNS and SASEGT. The CDR3 spans 13 residues. The ends lost 5 bases at V and 8 bases at J; junction bases unmatched: 6. Here the CDR3 reads CASSPTGGWGYTF. CDR3 nucleotides: TGTGCCAGCAGTCCTACAGGGGGCTGGGGCTACACCTTC.

The chain employs TRBV14 and TRBJ2-1; D is unclear. The length of the CDR3 is 11 residues. Looked up from germline, CDR1 is SGHDN and CDR2 is FVKESK. V was pared by 3 bases and J by 10 bases, with 7 bases between. The CDR3 DNA reads as TGTGCCAGCAGCCAGGCTTTAGAGCAGTTCTTC. It codes for CASSQALEQFF.

The genes are TRBV4-1 and TRBJ2-7; the D is unclear. CDR3 length: 15 residues. CDR1 is MGHRA and CDR2 is YSYEKL in the germline V gene. Deletions cut 0 bases from V and 1 base from J, with 10 bases between. As DNA, the CDR3 is TGCGCCAGCAGCCAAGAGAAGAGAACGTCCTACGAGCAGTACTTC. Translation: CASSQEKRTSYEQYF.

This CDR3 is CASSQEPGVSDTQYF. DNA for the CDR3: TGCGCCAGCAGCCAAGAGCCAGGGGTCTCAGATACGCAGTATTTT. The chain uses TRBV4-1 and TRBJ2-3, with D perhaps TRBD1 (6 bases). The CDR3 has 15 amino acids. Germline V lookup: CDR1 MGHRA, CDR2 YSYEKL. The V and J ends lost 0 bases and 4 bases respectively, with 11 bases between them.

This clone appeared once. The chain uses TRBV7-2 and TRBJ2-5; 8 bases are a match to TRBD2. Germline-derived CDR1 and CDR2 are SGHTA and FQGNSA. The CDR3 length is 14 residues. V lost 3 bases to trimming and J lost 1 base; unmatched junction nucleotides: 1. In DNA form, the CDR3 reads TGTGCCAGCAGCTTCGGGACTAGCCAAGAGACCCAGTACTTC. It encodes CASSFGTSQETQYF.

The V and J genes are TRBV4-1 and TRBJ2-7, with D possibly matching TRBD2 (6 bases). This CDR3 contains 14 residues. The germline gives CDR1 MGHRA, CDR2 YSYEKL. V dropped 4 bases and J dropped 3 bases, with 13 bases sitting between them. The DNA of the CDR3 is TGCGCCAGCAGCCCGCGGGGAATCTTCTACGAGCAGTACTTC. Encoded protein: CASSPRGIFYEQYF.

As for this clone: Distinct nucleotide sequences in the sample also encode this CDR3. This chain uses TRBV11-3 with TRBJ2-3; D remains unclear. Trimming pared 1 base from V and 0 bases from J, leaving 5 bases between. The CDR3 contains 14 residues. Germline V CDR1 and CDR2: SGHNT, YENEEA. CDR3 loop: CASSLGLSTDTQYF. DNA of the CDR3: TGTGCCAGCAGCTTAGGACTCAGCACAGATACGCAGTATTTT.

The gene calls are TRBV12-5 and TRBJ2-1; TRBD2 aligns across 9 bases. Per germline, CDR1 LGHNT and CDR2 FRNRAP. V gave up 6 bases and J gave up 7 bases; unmatched junction bases: 13. This CDR3 region has 16 residues. In DNA form, the CDR3 reads TGTGCTAGTGGCTTTCCCGAGCGGGGGGACCTAAATGAGCAGTTCTTC. This sequence encodes CASGFPERGDLNEQFF.

V and J are TRBV14 and TRBJ2-7; D possibly corresponds to TRBD2 (6 bases). Between the trimmed V and J ends, which lost 4 bases and 3 bases, there was a span of 19 bases. Germline V gene data show CDR1 as SGHDN and CDR2 as FVKESK. The CDR3 extends over 16 amino acids. This CDR3 reads CASSPSLGGRGYEQYF. The CDR3 DNA reads as TGTGCCAGCAGCCCGTCGCTGGGGGGTAGGGGCTACGAGCAGTACTTC.

The chain combines TRBV2 with TRBJ1-1, with 8 bases lining up with TRBD1. Germline values: CDR1 SNHLY, CDR2 FYNNEI. The CDR3 has 14 residues. J lost 4 bases, V lost 8 bases, and 9 bases had no gene match. CDR3: CASVYRGSFTEAFF. The CDR3 DNA reads as TGTGCCAGCGTATACAGGGGGAGTTTCACTGAAGCTTTCTTT.

The gene calls are TRBV6-1 and TRBJ1-5; D not certain. The CDR3 runs to 14 residues. Trimming cost V 4 bases and J 7 bases, with 14 bases left between them. Germline CDR1 and CDR2: MNHNS and SASEGT. For the CDR3, the DNA is TGTGCCAGCAGTGCCAACGCCCGCCAGCAGCCCCAGCATTTT. Translated: CASSANARQQPQHF.

The chain links TRBV20-1 to TRBJ2-5; perhaps TRBD1 as D (6 bases). The CDR3 contains 11 residues. Looked up from germline, CDR1 is DFQATT and CDR2 is SNEGSKA (reference sequence). V dropped 6 bases and J dropped 1 base, with 6 bases sitting between them. The CDR3 sequence is CSARGQETQYF. Here the CDR3 DNA reads TGCAGTGCCAGGGGCCAAGAGACCCAGTACTTC.

The chain links TRBV30 to TRBJ1-2; TRBD1 matches at 7 bases. J was trimmed by 3 bases and V by 3 bases; bases with no gene match: 10. The CDR3 sequence is 15 residues long. Germline CDR1 GTSNPN, CDR2 SVGIG (reference sequence). For the CDR3, the DNA is TGTGCCTGGAGCAGGGGGGCTCGTCCGGACTATGGCTACACCTTC. Translation: CAWSRGARPDYGYTF.